One sample yielded the 21 T cell receptor beta chains listed below, sequenced in a study of T cell responses to AZD1222 COVID-19 vaccine. This table comes from immunoSEQ multiplex PCR, and its TCRdb copy is limited to in-frame clones, with some not included. Among under 140,000 clones listed, approximately 85% were seen once. This specimen consisted of peripheral blood, obtained on day 0 of AZD1222 vaccination. The receptors come from an adult in good health.

The J gene is TRBJ2-1, the V gene TRBV4-1; 7 bases match TRBD2. V lost 4 bases and J lost 7; bases outside the gene matches: 13. This CDR3 is 16 amino acids long. The germline V gene encodes CDR1 MGHRA and CDR2 YSYEKL. In DNA, the CDR3 is TGCGCCAGCAGCCCAGTGGTAGCGGGCCTAGGGAATGAGCAGTTCTTC. This sequence encodes CASSPVVAGLGNEQFF.

The chain carries TRBV7-2 and TRBJ1-1; no clear D gene. The CDR3 totals 14 residues. Germline CDR1 is SGHTA and CDR2 is FQGNSA. Trimming took 3 bases from V and 1 from J, leaving 9 bases between them. CDR3 DNA sequence: TGTGCCAGCAGCTTCGAGAGAACGAACACTGAAGCTTTCTTT. It translates to CASSFERTNTEAFF.

This chain connects TRBV15 to TRBJ1-2, with 7 bases identical to TRBD1. Germline V gene lookup returns CDR1 LNHNV and CDR2 YYDKDF (reference sequence). The CDR3 runs to 14 residues. Trimming removed 1 base from V and 7 bases from J; junction bases left unmatched: 6. CDR3 sequence reads: CATSRAQGEFGYTF. In nucleotides, the CDR3 is TGTGCCACCAGCAGAGCTCAGGGGGAATTTGGCTACACCTTC.

The CDR3 nucleotides are TGTGCCAGCTCACCACTTCTACCGGGACAGAGCACAGATACGCAGTATTTT. This translates into CASSPLLPGQSTDTQYF. V usage is TRBV18 and J usage is TRBJ2-3, with 7 positions matching TRBD1. This CDR3 contains 17 residues. The ends lost 1 base at V and 0 bases at J; junction bases unmatched: 7. Germline CDR1 is KGHSH and CDR2 is LQKENI.

The chain is built from TRBV7-7 and TRBJ2-5; maybe TRBD2 (6 bases). Trimming removed 1 base at V and 2 bases at J, with 14 bases between. CDR1 is SSHAT, CDR2 FNYEAQ, per germline (reference sequence). This CDR3 has 16 amino acids. This CDR3 is CASSLVWGDPQETQYF. The CDR3 DNA reads TGTGCCAGCAGCTTAGTTTGGGGGGACCCTCAAGAGACCCAGTACTTC. The complete variable domain, with remaining parts taken from reference TRBV7-7 and TRBJ2-5, reads GAGVSQSPRYKVTKRGQDVTLRCDPISSHATLYWYQQALGQGPEFLTYFNYEAQPDKSGLPSDRFSAERPEGSISTLTIQRTEQRDSAMYRCASSLVWGDPQETQYFGPGTRLLVL.

This chain links TRBV19 with TRBJ1-5; the D is unclear. This CDR3 is 14 amino acids long. V was shortened by 4 bases and J by 3 bases, with 10 bases between the two germline ends. Germline lookup yields CDR1 LNHDA and CDR2 SQIVND (reference sequence). This chain's CDR3 is CASSTGRPNQPQHF. The DNA of the CDR3 is TGTGCCAGTAGTACTGGACGGCCCAATCAGCCCCAGCATTTT.

The gene calls are TRBV5-6 and TRBJ2-5; D tentatively fits TRBD1 or TRBD2 (6 bases each). CDR1 SGHDT and CDR2 YYEEEE come from the germline V gene. Trimming shortened V by 2 bases and J by 5 bases, and 10 bases separated the two germline ends. The CDR3 consists of 13 residues. The CDR3 loop reads CASSFLGGETQYF. In nucleotides, the CDR3 is TGTGCCAGCAGCTTCTTAGGGGGGGAGACCCAGTACTTC.

The chain joins TRBV9 to TRBJ2-3; the match to TRBD1 covers 8 bases. This CDR3 contains 14 residues. J lost 8 bases, V lost 0 bases, and 5 bases had no gene match. Germline loops: CDR1 SGDLS, CDR2 YYNGEE. The CDR3 reads CASSVARGQGTQYF. CDR3 in DNA: TGTGCCAGCAGCGTAGCCAGGGGGCAGGGTACGCAGTATTTT.

The V call is TRBV14, the J call TRBJ2-3, with D perhaps matching TRBD2 (6 bases). The CDR3 is 15 residues long. V dropped 4 bases and J dropped 0 bases, with 11 bases sitting between them. The germline V gene has CDR1 SGHDN and CDR2 FVKESK. Here the CDR3 DNA reads TGTGCCAGCAGCCTCTGGGAGGTCAGCACAGATACGCAGTATTTT. Its protein product is CASSLWEVSTDTQYF.

The chain couples TRBV11-2 to TRBJ2-5, with no clear D. The germline CDR1 and CDR2 sequences are SGHAT and FQNNGV. Trimming removed 3 bases at V and 1 base at J, with 12 bases between. This CDR3 region has 15 residues. Here the CDR3 reads CASSLDTGSQETQYF. CDR3 DNA: TGTGCCAGCAGCTTGGATACCGGGTCCCAAGAGACCCAGTACTTC.

In this sample, this clone turned up a few times. The V call is TRBV13, the J call TRBJ2-7; 7 bases match TRBD1. V shed 7 bases and J 4 bases; nucleotides not matched to a gene: 7. The CDR3 is 13 residues long. Per germline, CDR1 PRHDT and CDR2 FYEKMQ (reference sequence). The CDR3 is CASTRGTEYEQYF. CDR3 coding DNA: TGTGCCAGCACAAGAGGGACAGAATACGAGCAGTACTTC.

The rearrangement uses TRBV7-2 and TRBJ1-5; D is uncertain. The V end was cut by 1 base, the J end by 5 bases, with 9 bases between. Per germline, CDR1 SGHTA and CDR2 FQGNSA. The CDR3 contains 14 residues. The CDR3 bases are TGTGCCAGCAGCTTAGTAGCCCAAGATCAGCCCCAGCATTTT. It encodes CASSLVAQDQPQHF. Using reference TRBV7-2 and TRBJ1-5 for the parts outside the CDR3, the full variable domain is GAGVSQSPSNKVTEKGKDVELRCDPISGHTALYWYRQSLGQGLEFLIYFQGNSAPDKSGLPSDRFSAERTGGSVSTLTIQRTQQEDSAVYLCASSLVAQDQPQHFGDGTRLSIL.

The rearrangement links TRBV6-2 or TRBV6-3 to TRBJ1-2; D remains ambiguous. Germline assignment: CDR1 MNHEY and CDR2 SVGEGT. Between the trimmed V and J ends, which lost 5 bases and 0 bases, there was a span of 10 bases. The CDR3 loop spans 14 amino acids. CDR3 in amino acids: CASSTTYSNYGYTF. Written as DNA, the CDR3 is TGTGCCAGCAGTACAACCTATTCTAACTATGGCTACACCTTC.

The chain has TRBV18 and TRBJ2-7; perhaps TRBD1 as D (5 bases). V was cut by 5 bases and J by 5 bases, with 16 bases left in between. CDR1 is KGHSH, CDR2 LQKENI, per germline. The CDR3 spans 14 residues. The CDR3 DNA reads as TGTGCCAGCTCAACCATGGACACTCGGGACGAGCAGTACTTC. It specifies CASSTMDTRDEQYF.

The CDR3 bases are TGTGCCAGCAGTTATCTTGCAAGTACATCCTACGAGCAGTACTTC. Translating gives CASSYLASTSYEQYF. The gene calls are TRBV6-2 or TRBV6-3 and TRBJ2-7, with D hard to call. Germline V lookup: CDR1 MNHEY, CDR2 SVGEGT. This CDR3 comprises 15 residues. Trimming took 3 bases from V and 1 from J, leaving 13 bases between them.

This clone was detected only a few times. The J gene is TRBJ1-2, the V gene TRBV28, with TRBD1 as a possible D gene (5 bases). Germline assignment: CDR1 MDHEN and CDR2 SYDVKM. Deletions cut 10 bases from V and 5 bases from J, with 14 bases between. The CDR3 spans 12 residues. The CDR3 DNA is TGTGCCATCGGAGACGGGGGGTATGGCTACACCTTC. Protein product: CAIGDGGYGYTF.

The chain links TRBV6-5 to TRBJ1-2; 8 nucleotides match TRBD1. Germline V gene lookup returns CDR1 MNHEY and CDR2 SVGAGI. The CDR3 totals 11 residues. The J segment lost 4 bases and the V segment lost 8 bases, leaving 0 bases of the junction unmatched. CDR3 sequence reads: CASGQGYGYTF. The CDR3 DNA reads as TGTGCCAGCGGACAGGGCTATGGCTACACCTTC.

The chain has TRBV3-1 (or the pseudogene TRBV3-2) and TRBJ1-2, with D perhaps TRBD1 (6 bases). CDR3 length equals 13 residues. Deletions cut 2 bases from V and 5 bases from J, with 9 bases between. Per the germline V gene, CDR1 is LGHDT and CDR2 is YNNKEL (reference sequence). This chain's CDR3 is CASSQRDNYGYTF. DNA of the CDR3: TGTGCCAGCAGCCAACGGGACAATTATGGCTACACCTTC.

V usage is TRBV24-1 and J usage is TRBJ2-5; 9 bases match TRBD1. V was pared by 3 bases and J by 4 bases, with 8 bases of the junction left unmatched. CDR3 length equals 16 residues. Germline assignment: CDR1 KGHDR and CDR2 SFDVKD. The CDR3: CATSDPGTGIGETQYF. The CDR3 bases are TGTGCCACCAGTGATCCCGGGACAGGGATCGGAGAGACCCAGTACTTC.

The CDR3 region has the DNA TGTGCCAGCAGCATCAGGGAGGGCAATGAAAAACTGTTTTTT. Translating it yields CASSIREGNEKLFF. This chain uses TRBV7-2 with TRBJ1-4, with D possibly being TRBD1 (5 bases). V dropped 5 bases and J dropped 5 bases, with 12 bases sitting between them. The CDR3 length is 14 residues. The germline V gene has CDR1 SGHTA and CDR2 FQGNSA.

This chain connects TRBV5-6 to TRBJ1-5; D may be TRBD1 (5 bases). V lost 1 base, J lost 4 bases, and 9 bases lay in between. The CDR3 contains 14 residues. CDR1 is SGHDT and CDR2 is YYEEEE in the germline V gene. CDR3 amino acids: CASSLIGANQPQHF. The CDR3 DNA is TGTGCCAGCAGCTTGATAGGGGCAAATCAGCCCCAGCATTTT. Using reference TRBV5-6 and TRBJ1-5 for the parts outside the CDR3, the full variable domain is DAGVTQSPTHLIKTRGQQVTLRCSPKSGHDTVSWYQQALGQGPQFIFQYYEEEERQRGNFPDRFSGHQFPNYSSELNVNALLLGDSALYLCASSLIGANQPQHFGDGTRLSIL.